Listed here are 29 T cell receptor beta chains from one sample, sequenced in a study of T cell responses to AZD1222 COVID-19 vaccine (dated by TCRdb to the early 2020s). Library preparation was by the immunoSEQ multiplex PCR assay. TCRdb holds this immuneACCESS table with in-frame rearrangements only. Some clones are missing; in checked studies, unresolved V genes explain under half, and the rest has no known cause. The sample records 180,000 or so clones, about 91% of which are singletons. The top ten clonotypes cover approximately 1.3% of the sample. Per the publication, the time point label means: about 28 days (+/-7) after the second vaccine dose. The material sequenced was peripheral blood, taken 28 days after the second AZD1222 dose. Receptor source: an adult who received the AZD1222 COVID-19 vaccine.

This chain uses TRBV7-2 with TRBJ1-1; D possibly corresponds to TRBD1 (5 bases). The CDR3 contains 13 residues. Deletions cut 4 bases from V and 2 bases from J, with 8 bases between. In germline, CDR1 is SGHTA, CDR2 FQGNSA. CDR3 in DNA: TGTGCCAGCAGCTCCACAGGAAACACTGAAGCTTTCTTT. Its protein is CASSSTGNTEAFF.

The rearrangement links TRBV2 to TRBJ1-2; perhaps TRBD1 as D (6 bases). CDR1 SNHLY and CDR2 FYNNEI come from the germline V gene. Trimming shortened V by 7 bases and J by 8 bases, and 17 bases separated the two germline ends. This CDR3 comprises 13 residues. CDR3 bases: TGTGCCAGCACTTCCGGAGGGGGGGAAGGCTACACCTTC. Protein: CASTSGGGEGYTF.

The CDR3 reads CASSLTSAGNTIYF. The CDR3 coding sequence is TGTGCCAGCAGCTTGACAAGCGCTGGAAACACCATATATTTT. The V gene is TRBV7-8, the J gene TRBJ1-3; D not resolved. Per germline, CDR1 SGHVS and CDR2 FQNEAQ. This CDR3 has 14 amino acids. Trimming stripped 3 bases from V and 2 bases from J, with 8 bases between.

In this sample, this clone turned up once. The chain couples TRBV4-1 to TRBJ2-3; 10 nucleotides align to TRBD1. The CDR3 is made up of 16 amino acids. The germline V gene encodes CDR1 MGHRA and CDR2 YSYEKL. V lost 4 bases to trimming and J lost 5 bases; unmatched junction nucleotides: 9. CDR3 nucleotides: TGCGCCAGCAGCCTACGACAGGGGGCTAAAGAAGATACGCAGTATTTT. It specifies CASSLRQGAKEDTQYF.

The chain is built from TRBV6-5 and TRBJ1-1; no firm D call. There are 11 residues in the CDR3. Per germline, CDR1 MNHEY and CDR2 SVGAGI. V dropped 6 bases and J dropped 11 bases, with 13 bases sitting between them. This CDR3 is CASSKGLGAFF. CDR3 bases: TGTGCCAGCAGCAAAGGGCTGGGGGCTTTCTTT.

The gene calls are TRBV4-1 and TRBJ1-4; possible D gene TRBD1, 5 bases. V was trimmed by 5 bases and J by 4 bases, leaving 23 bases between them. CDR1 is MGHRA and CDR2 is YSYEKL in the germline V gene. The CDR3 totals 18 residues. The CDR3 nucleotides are TGCGCCAGCAGCGAAAACCCTCCATTAGGGGCGAGTAATGAAAAACTGTTTTTT. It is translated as CASSENPPLGASNEKLFF.

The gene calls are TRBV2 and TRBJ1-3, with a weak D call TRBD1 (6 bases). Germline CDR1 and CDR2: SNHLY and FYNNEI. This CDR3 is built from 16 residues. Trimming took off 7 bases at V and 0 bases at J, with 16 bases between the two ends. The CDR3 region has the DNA TGTGCCAGCATAGGAGGACAGTTCCACTCTGGAAACACCATATATTTT. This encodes CASIGGQFHSGNTIYF.

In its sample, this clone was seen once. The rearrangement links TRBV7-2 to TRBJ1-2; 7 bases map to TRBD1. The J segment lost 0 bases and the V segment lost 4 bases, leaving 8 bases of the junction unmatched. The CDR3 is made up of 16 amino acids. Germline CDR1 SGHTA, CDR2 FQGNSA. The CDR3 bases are TGTGCCAGCAGCTCCTCCCCCGGGACAGCTAACTATGGCTACACCTTC. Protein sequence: CASSSSPGTANYGYTF.

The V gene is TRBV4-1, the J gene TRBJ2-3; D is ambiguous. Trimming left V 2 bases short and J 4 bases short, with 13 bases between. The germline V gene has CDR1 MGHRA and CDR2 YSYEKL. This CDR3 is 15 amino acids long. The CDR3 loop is CASSQFSPMPDTQYF. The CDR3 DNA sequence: TGCGCCAGCAGCCAATTCTCCCCTATGCCAGATACGCAGTATTTT.

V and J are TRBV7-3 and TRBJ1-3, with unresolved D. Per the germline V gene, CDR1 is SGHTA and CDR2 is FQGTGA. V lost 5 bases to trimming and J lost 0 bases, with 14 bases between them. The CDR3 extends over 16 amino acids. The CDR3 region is CASSRRGPHSGNTIYF. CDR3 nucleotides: TGTGCCAGCAGCCGGCGAGGGCCGCACTCTGGAAACACCATATATTTT.

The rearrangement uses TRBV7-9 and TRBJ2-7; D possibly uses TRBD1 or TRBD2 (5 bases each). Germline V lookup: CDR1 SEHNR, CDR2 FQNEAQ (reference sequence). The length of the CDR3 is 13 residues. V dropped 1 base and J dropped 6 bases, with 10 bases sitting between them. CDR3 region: CASSLGSGTEQYF. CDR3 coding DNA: TGTGCCAGCAGCTTAGGTTCAGGGACCGAGCAGTACTTC.

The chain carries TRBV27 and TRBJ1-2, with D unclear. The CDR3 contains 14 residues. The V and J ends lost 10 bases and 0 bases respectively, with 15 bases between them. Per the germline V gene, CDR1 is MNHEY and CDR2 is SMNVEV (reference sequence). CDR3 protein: CATFTSGPNYGYTF. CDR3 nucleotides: TGTGCCACCTTCACTTCGGGCCCTAACTATGGCTACACCTTC.

The CDR3 region is CASSLAGLGNTEAFF. The CDR3 DNA follows: TGCGCCAGCAGCTTGGCGGGGTTGGGGAACACTGAAGCTTTCTTT. The J gene is TRBJ1-1, the V gene TRBV5-1; D unclear. CDR1 and CDR2 (germline): SGHRS, YFSETQ. CDR3 length: 15 residues. V gave up 0 bases and J gave up 1 base, with 10 bases separating them. The full variable domain, with the rest looked up from reference TRBV5-1 and TRBJ1-1, is KAGVTQTPRYLIKTRGQQVTLSCSPISGHRSVSWYQQTPGQGLQFLFEYFSETQRNKGNFPGRFSGRQFSNSRSEMNVSTLELGDSALYLCASSLAGLGNTEAFFGQGTRLTVV.

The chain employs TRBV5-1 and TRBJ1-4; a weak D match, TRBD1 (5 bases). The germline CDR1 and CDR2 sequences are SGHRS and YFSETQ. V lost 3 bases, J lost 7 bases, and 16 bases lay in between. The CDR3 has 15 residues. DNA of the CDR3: TGCGCCAGCAGCTCCCTAGGGAGGGGAGGTGAAAAACTGTTTTTT. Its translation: CASSSLGRGGEKLFF.

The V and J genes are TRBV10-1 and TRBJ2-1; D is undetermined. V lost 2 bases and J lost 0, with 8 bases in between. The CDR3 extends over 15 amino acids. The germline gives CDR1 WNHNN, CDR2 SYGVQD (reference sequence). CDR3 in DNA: TGCGCCAGCAGTGAGGGTTACAGCTCCTACAATGAGCAGTTCTTC. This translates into CASSEGYSSYNEQFF.

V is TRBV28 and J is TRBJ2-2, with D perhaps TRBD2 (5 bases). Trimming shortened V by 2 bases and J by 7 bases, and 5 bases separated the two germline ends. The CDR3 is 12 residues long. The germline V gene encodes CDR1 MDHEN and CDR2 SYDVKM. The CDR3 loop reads CASSLSGGELFF. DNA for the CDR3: TGTGCCAGCAGTTTAAGCGGCGGGGAGCTGTTTTTT.

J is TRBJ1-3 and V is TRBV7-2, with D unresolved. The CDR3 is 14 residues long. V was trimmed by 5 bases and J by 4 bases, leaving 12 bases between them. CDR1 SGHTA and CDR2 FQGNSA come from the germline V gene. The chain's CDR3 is CASSPPPSGNTIYF. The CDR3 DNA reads TGTGCCAGCAGCCCTCCCCCCTCGGGAAACACCATATATTTT. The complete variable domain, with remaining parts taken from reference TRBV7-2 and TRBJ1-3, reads GAGVSQSPSNKVTEKGKDVELRCDPISGHTALYWYRQSLGQGLEFLIYFQGNSAPDKSGLPSDRFSAERTGGSVSTLTIQRTQQEDSAVYLCASSPPPSGNTIYFGEGSWLTVV.

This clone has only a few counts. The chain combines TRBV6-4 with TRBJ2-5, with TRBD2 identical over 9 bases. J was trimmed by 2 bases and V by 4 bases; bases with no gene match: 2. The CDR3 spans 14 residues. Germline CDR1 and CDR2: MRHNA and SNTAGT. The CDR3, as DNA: TGTGCCAGCAGTGCGGCGGGGGGGCAAGAGACCCAGTACTTC. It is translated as CASSAAGGQETQYF.

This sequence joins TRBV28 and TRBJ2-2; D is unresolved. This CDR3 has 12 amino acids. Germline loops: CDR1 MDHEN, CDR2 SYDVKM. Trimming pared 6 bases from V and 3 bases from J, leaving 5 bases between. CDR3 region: CASSSYTGELFF. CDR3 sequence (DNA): TGTGCCAGCAGCTCCTACACCGGGGAGCTGTTTTTT.

CDR3 nucleotides: TGTGCCAGCAGTCACGACAGAAATCAGCCCCAGCATTTT. Encoded protein: CASSHDRNQPQHF. The chain employs TRBV6-2 or TRBV6-3 and TRBJ1-5; the D gene is possibly TRBD1 (5 bases). V gave up 5 bases and J gave up 4 bases, with 9 bases separating them. This CDR3 is 13 amino acids long. Germline V gene lookup returns CDR1 MNHEY and CDR2 SVGEGT.

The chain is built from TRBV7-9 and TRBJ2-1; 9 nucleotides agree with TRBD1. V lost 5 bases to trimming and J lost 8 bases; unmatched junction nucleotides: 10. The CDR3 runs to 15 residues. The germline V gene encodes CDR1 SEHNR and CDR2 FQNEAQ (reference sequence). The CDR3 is CASSLRDRVWDEQFF. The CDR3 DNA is TGTGCCAGCAGCCTCCGGGACAGGGTTTGGGATGAGCAGTTCTTC.

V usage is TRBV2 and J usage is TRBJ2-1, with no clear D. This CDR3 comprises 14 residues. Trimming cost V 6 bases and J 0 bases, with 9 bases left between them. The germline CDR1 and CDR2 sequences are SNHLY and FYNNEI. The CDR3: CASRADHSYNEQFF. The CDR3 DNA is TGTGCCAGCAGGGCGGACCACTCCTACAATGAGCAGTTCTTC.

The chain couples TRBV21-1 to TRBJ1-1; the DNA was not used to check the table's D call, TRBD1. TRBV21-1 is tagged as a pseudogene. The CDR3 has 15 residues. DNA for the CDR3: TGTGCCAGCAGCCGATTTATCGACCGGGACAGTGAAGCTTTCTTT. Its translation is CASSRFIDRDSEAFF.

The CDR3, as DNA: TGTGCCAGCGGCAGGGCACTAGCGGGAGCCGGGGAGCTGTTTTTT. Amino acids: CASGRALAGAGELFF. This sequence joins TRBV28 and TRBJ2-2; 11 nucleotides agree with TRBD2. CDR1 is MDHEN and CDR2 is SYDVKM in the germline V gene. The junction had 8 bases not matched to a gene; V was cut back by 8 bases and J by 6 bases. This CDR3 is 15 amino acids long.

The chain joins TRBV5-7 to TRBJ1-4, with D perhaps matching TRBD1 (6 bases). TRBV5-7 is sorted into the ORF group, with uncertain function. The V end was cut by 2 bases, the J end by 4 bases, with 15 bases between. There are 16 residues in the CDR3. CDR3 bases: TGTGCCAGCAGCTTTTCGCCCGACAGGTTTAATGAAAAACTGTTTTTT. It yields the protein CASSFSPDRFNEKLFF.

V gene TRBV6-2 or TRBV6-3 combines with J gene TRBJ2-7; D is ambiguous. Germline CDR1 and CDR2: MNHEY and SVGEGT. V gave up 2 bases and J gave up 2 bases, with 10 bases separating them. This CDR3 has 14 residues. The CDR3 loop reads CASSYGLPPYEQYF. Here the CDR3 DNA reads TGTGCCAGCAGTTACGGTCTGCCGCCCTACGAGCAGTACTTC.

The CDR3 nucleotides are TGCAGTGCTCCTCGACAAGAGACCCAGTACTTC. Its protein is CSAPRQETQYF. This rearrangement joins TRBV20-1 to TRBJ2-5; the D is unclear. Trimming pared 5 bases from V and 2 bases from J, leaving 6 bases between. Germline CDR1 DFQATT, CDR2 SNEGSKA (reference sequence). The CDR3 contains 11 residues.

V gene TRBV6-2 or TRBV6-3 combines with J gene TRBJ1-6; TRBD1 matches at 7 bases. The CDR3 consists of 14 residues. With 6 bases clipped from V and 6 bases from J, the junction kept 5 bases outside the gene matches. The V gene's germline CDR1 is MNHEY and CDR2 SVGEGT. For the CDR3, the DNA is TGTGCCAGCAGCCCGACAGGGCCTAATTCACCCCTCCACTTT. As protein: CASSPTGPNSPLHF.

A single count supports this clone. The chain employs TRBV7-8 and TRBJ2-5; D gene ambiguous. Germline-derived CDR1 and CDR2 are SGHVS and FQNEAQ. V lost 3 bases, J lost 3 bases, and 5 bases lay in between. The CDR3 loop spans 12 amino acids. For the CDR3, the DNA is TGTGCCAGCAGCTTCCACAAAGAGACCCAGTACTTC. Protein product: CASSFHKETQYF.